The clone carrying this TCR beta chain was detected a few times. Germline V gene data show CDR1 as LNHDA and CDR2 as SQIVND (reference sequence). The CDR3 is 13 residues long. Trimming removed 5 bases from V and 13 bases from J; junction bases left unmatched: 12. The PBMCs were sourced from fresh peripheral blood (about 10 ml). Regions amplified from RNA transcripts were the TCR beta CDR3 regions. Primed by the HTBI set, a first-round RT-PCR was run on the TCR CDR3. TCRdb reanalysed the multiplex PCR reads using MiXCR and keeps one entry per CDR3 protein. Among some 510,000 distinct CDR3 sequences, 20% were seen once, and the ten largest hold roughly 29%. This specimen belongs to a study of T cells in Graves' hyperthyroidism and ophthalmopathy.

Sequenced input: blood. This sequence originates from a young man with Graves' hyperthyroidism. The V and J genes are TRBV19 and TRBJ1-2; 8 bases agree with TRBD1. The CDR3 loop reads CASSRKTGDARTF. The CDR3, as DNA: TGTGCCAGTAGTCGCAAGACAGGGGATGCACGCACCTTC. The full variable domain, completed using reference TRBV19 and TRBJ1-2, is DGGITQSPKYLFRKEGQNVTLSCEQNLNHDAMYWYRQDPGQGLRLIYYSQIVNDFQKGDIAEGYSVSREKKESFPLTVTSAQKNPTAFYLCASSRKTGDARTFGSGTRLTVV.